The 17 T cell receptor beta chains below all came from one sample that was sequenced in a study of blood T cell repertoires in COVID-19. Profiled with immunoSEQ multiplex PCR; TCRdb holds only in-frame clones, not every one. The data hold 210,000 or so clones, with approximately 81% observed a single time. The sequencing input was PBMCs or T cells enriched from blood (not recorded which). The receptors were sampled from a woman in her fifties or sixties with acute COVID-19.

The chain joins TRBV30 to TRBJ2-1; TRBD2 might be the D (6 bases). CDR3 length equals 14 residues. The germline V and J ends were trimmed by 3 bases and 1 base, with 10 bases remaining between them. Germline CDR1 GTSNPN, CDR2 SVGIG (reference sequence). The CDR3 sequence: CAWSREVSYNEQFF. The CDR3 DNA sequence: TGTGCCTGGAGCAGGGAGGTATCCTACAATGAGCAGTTCTTC.

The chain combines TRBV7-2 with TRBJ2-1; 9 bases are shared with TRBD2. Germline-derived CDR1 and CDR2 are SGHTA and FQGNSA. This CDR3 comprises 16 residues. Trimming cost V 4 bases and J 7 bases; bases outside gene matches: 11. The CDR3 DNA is TGTGCCAGCAGCTCCTATTTTGCGGGAGGGCCTAATGAGCAGTTCTTC. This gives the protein CASSSYFAGGPNEQFF.

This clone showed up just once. The CDR3, as DNA: TGTGCCAGCAGCTTAGGGGCCCAAGAGACCCAGTACTTC. Amino acids: CASSLGAQETQYF. The chain joins TRBV7-2 to TRBJ2-5; no clear D. The CDR3 runs 13 residues. Looked up from germline, CDR1 is SGHTA and CDR2 is FQGNSA. V was cut by 1 base and J by 1 base, with 4 bases left in between.

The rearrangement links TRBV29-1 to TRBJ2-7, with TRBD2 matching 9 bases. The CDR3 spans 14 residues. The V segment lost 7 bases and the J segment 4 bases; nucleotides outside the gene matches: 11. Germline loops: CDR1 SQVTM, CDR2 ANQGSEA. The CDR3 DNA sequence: TGCAGCGCTGGGGGGCTAGCGGGACAATACGAGCAGTACTTC. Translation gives CSAGGLAGQYEQYF.

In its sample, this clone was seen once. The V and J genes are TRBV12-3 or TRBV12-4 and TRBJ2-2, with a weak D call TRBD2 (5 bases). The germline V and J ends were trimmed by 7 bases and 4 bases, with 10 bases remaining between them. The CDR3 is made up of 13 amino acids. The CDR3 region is CASTRGLTGELFF. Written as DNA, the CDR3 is TGTGCCAGCACCCGGGGTCTCACCGGGGAGCTGTTTTTT.

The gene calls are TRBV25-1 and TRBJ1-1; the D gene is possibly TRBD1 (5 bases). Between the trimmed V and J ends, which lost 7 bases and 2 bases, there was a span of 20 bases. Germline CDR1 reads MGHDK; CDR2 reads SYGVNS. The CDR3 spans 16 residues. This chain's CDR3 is CASTPQEGTLNTEAFF. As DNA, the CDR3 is TGTGCCAGCACCCCACAGGAGGGGACCCTAAACACTGAAGCTTTCTTT.

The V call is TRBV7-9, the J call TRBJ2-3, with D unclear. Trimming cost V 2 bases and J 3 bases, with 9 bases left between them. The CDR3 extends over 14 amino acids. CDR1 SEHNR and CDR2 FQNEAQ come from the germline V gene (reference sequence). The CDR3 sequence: CASSLLGRTDTQYF. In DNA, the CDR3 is TGTGCCAGCAGCTTATTGGGCAGAACAGATACGCAGTATTTT.

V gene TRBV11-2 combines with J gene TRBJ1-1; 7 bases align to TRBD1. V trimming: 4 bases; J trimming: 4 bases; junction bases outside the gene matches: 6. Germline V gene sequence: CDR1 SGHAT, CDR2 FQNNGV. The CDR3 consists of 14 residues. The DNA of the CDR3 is TGTGCCAGCAGCTCTACTACAGGGGCCACTGAAGCTTTCTTT. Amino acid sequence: CASSSTTGATEAFF.

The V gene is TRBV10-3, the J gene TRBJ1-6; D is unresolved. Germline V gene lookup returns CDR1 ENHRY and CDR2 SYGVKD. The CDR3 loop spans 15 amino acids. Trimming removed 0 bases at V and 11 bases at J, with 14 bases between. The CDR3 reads CAISESEGSLAPLHF. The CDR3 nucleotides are TGTGCCATCAGTGAGTCGGAGGGAAGTCTTGCACCCCTCCACTTT.

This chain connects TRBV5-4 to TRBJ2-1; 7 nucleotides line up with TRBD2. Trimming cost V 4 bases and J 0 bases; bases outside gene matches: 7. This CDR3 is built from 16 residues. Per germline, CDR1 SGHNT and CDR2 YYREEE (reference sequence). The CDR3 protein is CASSTETSSSYNEQFF. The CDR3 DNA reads TGTGCCAGCAGCACCGAGACTAGCAGCTCCTACAATGAGCAGTTCTTC.

CDR3 loop: CASSSDSHGNSPLHF. In DNA, the CDR3 is TGTGCCAGCAGCTCTGACAGCCATGGTAATTCACCCCTCCACTTT. The gene calls are TRBV7-2 and TRBJ1-6, with D tentatively TRBD1 (5 bases). The CDR3 is made up of 15 amino acids. Trimming took off 4 bases at V and 6 bases at J, with 13 bases between the two ends. CDR1 is SGHTA, CDR2 FQGNSA, per germline.

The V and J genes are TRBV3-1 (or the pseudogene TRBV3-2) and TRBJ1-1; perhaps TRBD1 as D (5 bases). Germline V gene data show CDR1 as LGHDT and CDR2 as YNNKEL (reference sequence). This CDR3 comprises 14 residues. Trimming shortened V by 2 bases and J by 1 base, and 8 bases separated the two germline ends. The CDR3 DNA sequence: TGTGCCAGCAGCCAAAGGGGAGGGAACACTGAAGCTTTCTTT. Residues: CASSQRGGNTEAFF.

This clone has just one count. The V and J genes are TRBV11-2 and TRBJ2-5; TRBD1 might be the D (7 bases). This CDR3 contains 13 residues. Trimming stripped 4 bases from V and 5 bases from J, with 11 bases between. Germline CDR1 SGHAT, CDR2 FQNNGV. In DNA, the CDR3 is TGTGCCAGCAGCTCAGGGGGGATGGAGACCCAGTACTTC. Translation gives CASSSGGMETQYF.

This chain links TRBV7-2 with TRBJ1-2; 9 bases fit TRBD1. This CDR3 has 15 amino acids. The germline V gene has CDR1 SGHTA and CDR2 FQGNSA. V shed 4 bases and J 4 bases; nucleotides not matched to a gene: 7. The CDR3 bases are TGTGCCAGCAGCTCTCCGGGACAGGGCGGCTATGGCTACACCTTC. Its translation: CASSSPGQGGYGYTF. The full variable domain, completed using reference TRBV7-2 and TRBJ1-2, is GAGVSQSPSNKVTEKGKDVELRCDPISGHTALYWYRQSLGQGLEFLIYFQGNSAPDKSGLPSDRFSAERTGGSVSTLTIQRTQQEDSAVYLCASSSPGQGGYGYTFGSGTRLTVV.

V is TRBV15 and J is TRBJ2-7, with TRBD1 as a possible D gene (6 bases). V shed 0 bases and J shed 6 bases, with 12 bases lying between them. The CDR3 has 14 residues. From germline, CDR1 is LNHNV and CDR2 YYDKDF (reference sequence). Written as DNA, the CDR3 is TGTGCCACCAGCAGAGACGCGGTGGGGGCCGAGCAGTACTTC. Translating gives CATSRDAVGAEQYF.

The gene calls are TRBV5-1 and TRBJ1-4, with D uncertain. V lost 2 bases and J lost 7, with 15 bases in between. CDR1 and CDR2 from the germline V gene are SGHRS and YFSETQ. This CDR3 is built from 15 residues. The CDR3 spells CASSFLAGFGEKLFF. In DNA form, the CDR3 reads TGCGCCAGCAGCTTTTTGGCCGGGTTTGGTGAAAAACTGTTTTTT.

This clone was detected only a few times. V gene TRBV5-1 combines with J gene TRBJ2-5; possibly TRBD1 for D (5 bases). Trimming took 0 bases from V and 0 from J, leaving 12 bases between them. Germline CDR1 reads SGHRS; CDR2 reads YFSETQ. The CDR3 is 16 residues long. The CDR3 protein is CASSLAAGRYQETQYF. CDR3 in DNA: TGCGCCAGCAGCTTGGCTGCAGGGCGGTACCAAGAGACCCAGTACTTC.